The rows below give T cell receptor beta chains drawn from one sample of a study of immune cell composition in non-small cell lung cancer. The table came from immunoSEQ multiplex PCR; TCRdb's copy has only in-frame clones and leaves some out. The table has about 8,000 clones, roughly three quarters seen once; the top ten hold approximately 12%. The sample taken for sequencing was lung tumor tissue. All receptors come from a human donor with non-small cell lung cancer. Each CDR3 is given with its conserved first and last residue. The D gene is left open where the match is weak. A row's size may be missing; if present it is once, few, many or a size class.

V	J	D	size	CDR3	DNA
TRBV7-2	TRBJ2-7	TRBD1	-	CASSAGQGTTYEQYF	TGTGCCAGCAGCGCAGGACAGGGAACAACCTACGAGCAGTACTTC
TRBV18	TRBJ2-7	-	-	CASSPRDSRGQYF	TGTGCCAGCTCACCACGCGACAGCCGGGGGCAGTACTTC
TRBV7-8	TRBJ1-5	-	-	CASSLRAHSSKDQPQHF	TGTGCCAGCAGCTTAAGGGCCCACAGTAGTAAGGATCAGCCCCAGCATTTT
TRBV19	TRBJ1-3	-	-	CASSNTRYPSSGNTIYF	TGTGCCAGTAGTAACACTCGATATCCGAGCTCTGGAAACACCATATATTTT
TRBV14	TRBJ2-1	-	once	CASSQGSTEQFF	TGTGCCAGCAGCCAAGGTAGCACTGAGCAGTTCTTC
TRBV6-1	TRBJ1-1	-	medium-sized	CASSAGLTEAFF	TGTGCCAGCAGTGCAGGGTTGACTGAAGCTTTCTTT
TRBV5-5	TRBJ1-4	TRBD1	-	CASSFSQGSGEKLFF	TGTGCCAGCAGCTTTTCACAGGGGAGCGGTGAAAAACTGTTTTTT
TRBV6-1	TRBJ2-3	-	-	CASRSEADTQYF	TGTGCCAGCAGGTCGGAGGCAGATACGCAGTATTTT
TRBV9	TRBJ2-5	-	-	CASSVESGGQETQYF	TGTGCCAGCAGCGTAGAGTCGGGGGGCCAGGAGACCCAGTACTTC
TRBV21-1	TRBJ2-2	-	-	CASSTQGAGELFF	TGTGCCAGCAGCACCCAGGGGGCCGGGGAGCTGTTTTTT
TRBV7-2	TRBJ2-3	-	-	CASSYLPGDTQYF	TGTGCCAGCAGCTACCTCCCAGGGGATACGCAGTATTTT
TRBV18	TRBJ1-1	-	-	CASSPQGAGTEAFF	TGTGCCAGCTCACCCCAGGGTGCGGGAACTGAAGCTTTCTTT
TRBV5-1	TRBJ2-1	-	-	CASSLEGSSYNEQFF	TGCGCCAGCAGCTTGGAGGGAAGCTCCTACAATGAGCAGTTCTTC
TRBV29-1	TRBJ1-4	TRBD1	-	CSAGTADEKLFF	TGCAGCGCCGGGACAGCCGATGAAAAACTGTTTTTT
TRBV6-4	TRBJ2-1	TRBD2	-	CASSQESGGVDEQFF	TGTGCCAGCTCCCAGGAGAGCGGGGGGGTAGATGAGCAGTTCTTC
TRBV6-4	TRBJ2-6	-	-	CASSSDPSGANVLTF	TGTGCCAGCAGCTCAGATCCCTCTGGGGCCAACGTCCTGACTTTC
TRBV9	TRBJ1-2	-	-	CASSVEDGGYTF	TGTGCCAGCAGCGTAGAGGACGGTGGCTACACCTTC
TRBV7-2	TRBJ2-3	-	-	CASSFFTDTQYF	TGTGCCAGCAGCTTTTTCACAGATACGCAGTATTTT
TRBV19	TRBJ2-7	TRBD1	-	CASSTLEGQSYEQYF	TGTGCCAGTAGTACCCTAGAGGGACAGTCCTACGAGCAGTACTTC
TRBV29-1	TRBJ1-5	TRBD1	-	CSVSDRASPQHF	TGCAGCGTTTCGGACAGGGCAAGTCCCCAGCATTTT
TRBV5-1	TRBJ1-4	-	-	CASSLGGAEEKLFF	TGCGCCAGCAGCTTGGGGGGGGCGGAAGAAAAACTGTTTTTT
TRBV5-1	TRBJ1-1	-	once	CASSQKREAEAFF	TGCGCCAGCAGCCAGAAGAGGGAAGCTGAAGCTTTCTTT
TRBV6-5	TRBJ2-7	-	-	CASSWTGTTYEQYF	TGTGCCAGCAGTTGGACGGGGACCACCTACGAGCAGTACTTC
TRBV6-8	TRBJ1-1	-	-	CASSPRTGTTEAFF	TGTGCCAGCAGTCCCAGGACCGGGACCACTGAAGCTTTCTTT
TRBV5-5	TRBJ1-4	TRBD1	-	CASSRTGGDEKLFF	TGTGCCAGCAGCCGGACAGGGGGGGACGAAAAACTGTTTTTT
TRBV27	TRBJ1-1	-	-	CASSPITGTEAFF	TGTGCCAGCAGTCCCATCACGGGCACTGAAGCTTTCTTT
TRBV18	TRBJ1-1	TRBD1	-	CASSPTGGMTNTEAFF	TGTGCCAGCTCGCCGACAGGGGGGATGACGAACACTGAAGCTTTCTTT
TRBV19	TRBJ2-1	TRBD2	-	CASSIVGAGSLNEQFF	TGTGCCAGTAGTATAGTAGGAGCGGGAAGCCTGAATGAGCAGTTCTTC
TRBV9	TRBJ2-3	-	-	CASSVRATDTQYF	TGTGCCAGCAGCGTCAGAGCGACAGATACGCAGTATTTT
TRBV28	TRBJ1-2	-	few	CASIDEGIYGYTF	TGTGCCAGCATCGATGAAGGGATCTATGGCTACACCTTC
TRBV29-1	TRBJ1-1	-	-	CSVVLGTEAFF	TGCAGCGTTGTGTTGGGCACTGAAGCTTTCTTT
TRBV15	TRBJ1-2	-	-	CATSRGGDGYGYTF	TGTGCCACCAGCAGAGGTGGGGACGGCTATGGCTACACCTTC
TRBV7-2	TRBJ1-5	TRBD1	-	CASSLATGADQPQHF	TGTGCCAGCAGCTTAGCGACAGGGGCAGATCAGCCCCAGCATTTT
TRBV28	TRBJ1-2	-	-	CASSLAGGDGYTF	TGTGCCAGCAGTTTAGCCGGGGGGGATGGCTACACCTTC
TRBV15	TRBJ2-1	-	-	CATSRDQSWPGNNEQFF	TGTGCCACCAGCAGAGACCAGAGTTGGCCTGGCAACAATGAGCAGTTCTTC
TRBV7-2	TRBJ2-1	-	-	CASSPLRGYNEQFF	TGTGCCAGCAGCCCTCTTAGGGGGTACAATGAGCAGTTCTTC
TRBV11-1	TRBJ2-5	-	-	CASSLLFGRETQYF	TGTGCCAGCAGCCTCCTATTCGGCCGGGAGACCCAGTACTTC
TRBV18	TRBJ2-2	-	-	CASSRGTGNGGTGELFF	TGTGCCAGCTCGCGTGGAACAGGGAACGGGGGTACCGGGGAGCTGTTTTTT
TRBV27	TRBJ1-1	-	-	CASSSLRGNTEAFF	TGTGCCAGCAGTTCTTTGAGGGGGAACACTGAAGCTTTCTTT
TRBV5-6	TRBJ1-2	-	-	CASSLGGQSYGYTF	TGTGCCAGCAGCTTAGGTGGACAGTCCTATGGCTACACCTTC
TRBV5-1	TRBJ2-6	-	-	CASSSSSGANVLTF	TGCGCCAGCAGCTCTTCATCTGGGGCCAACGTCCTGACTTTC
TRBV18	TRBJ2-7	TRBD1	-	CASSPAQGVYEQYF	TGTGCCAGCTCACCAGCCCAGGGGGTATACGAGCAGTACTTC
TRBV9	TRBJ1-5	-	-	CASGRDNQPQHF	TGTGCCAGCGGCAGGGACAATCAGCCCCAGCATTTT
TRBV5-6	TRBJ2-7	TRBD1	-	CASSIGGTGSRGQYF	TGTGCCAGCAGCATTGGAGGGACAGGGTCCCGGGGGCAGTACTTC
TRBV5-6	TRBJ1-2	TRBD1	-	CASSSGTGNYGYTF	TGTGCCAGCAGCTCCGGGACAGGGAACTATGGCTACACCTTC
TRBV6-6	TRBJ1-3	-	-	CASRMGTSSGNTIYF	TGTGCCAGCAGGATGGGAACTAGCTCTGGAAACACCATATATTTT
TRBV7-9	TRBJ1-6	TRBD1	-	CASSWTGKNSPLHF	TGTGCCAGCAGCTGGACAGGGAAAAATTCACCCCTCCACTTT
TRBV2	TRBJ2-3	-	-	CASILLTTTDTQYF	TGTGCCAGCATCCTACTTACTACCACAGATACGCAGTATTTT
TRBV28	TRBJ2-3	TRBD2	-	CASSYPKRGGATDTQYF	TGTGCCAGCAGTTACCCTAAGCGGGGGGGCGCCACAGATACGCAGTATTTT
TRBV30	TRBJ1-2	-	few	CACLRAFYGYTF	TGTGCCTGCCTCAGGGCCTTCTATGGCTACACCTTC
TRBV5-4	TRBJ1-1	TRBD1	-	CASSRDRGDTEAFF	TGTGCCAGCAGCCGGGACAGGGGGGACACTGAAGCTTTCTTT
TRBV19	TRBJ2-1	-	-	CASSISRDNEQFF	TGTGCCAGTAGTATTAGTAGGGACAATGAGCAGTTCTTC
TRBV28	TRBJ2-7	TRBD1	-	CASSPPSGTGGGEQYF	TGTGCCAGCAGTCCCCCTTCCGGGACAGGGGGAGGCGAGCAGTACTTC
TRBV7-2	TRBJ1-1	-	once	CASSLDLNTEAFF	TGTGCCAGCAGCCTAGATCTGAACACTGAAGCTTTCTTT
TRBV7-2	TRBJ1-2	-	-	CASSPSGFYGYTF	TGTGCCAGCAGCCCTAGCGGGTTCTATGGCTACACCTTC
TRBV28	TRBJ2-7	-	few	CASSPALLRRDEQYF	TGTGCCAGCAGCCCGGCTCTTTTGCGGCGGGACGAGCAGTACTTC
TRBV11-2	TRBJ2-7	TRBD1	few	CASSLVTGSSYEQYF	TGTGCCAGCAGCTTAGTGACAGGGAGCTCCTACGAGCAGTACTTC
TRBV7-6	TRBJ1-4	TRBD1	few	CASSPRGYGNEKLFF	TGTGCCAGCAGCCCCAGGGGGTATGGTAATGAAAAACTGTTTTTT